This note documents a single TCR beta chain sequence. Its cognate antigen is unknown. The data belong to a study of vaccination effects on CD4 cells after COVID-19. Overall study: Post-vaccine draws lagged the second dose by a median of 72 days. Whole-study findings and limits: Early post-infection timepoints were missing from the study, which also had few convalescent patients.

Here immunoSEQ multiplex PCR was the method, and the copy in TCRdb shows in-frame clones only, minus some. The sample has over 45,000 clones, less than 85% seen once. V lost 2 bases to trimming and J lost 6 bases; unmatched junction nucleotides: 3. Per the germline V gene, CDR1 is SGDLS and CDR2 is YYNGEE. The CDR3 contains 14 residues. Isolating CD4+ T cells followed about 10 days of culture. Two-dose vaccination with either BNT162b2 or mRNA-1273 was given to the participants. A half-volume exchange with IL-2 medium occurred on days 3 and 7. The chain recombines TRBV9 with TRBJ2-7; 12 positions match TRBD1. Source: CD4+ T cells from PBMCs cultured without peptide, taken after COVID-19 vaccination. This sequence originates from a human donor who received a COVID-19 vaccine. This chain's CDR3 is CASSVGTGGIEQYF. The CDR3 DNA reads as TGTGCCAGCAGCGTGGGGACAGGGGGCATCGAGCAGTACTTC.